A selection of T cell receptor beta chains follows, all from one sample in a study of cytomegalovirus exposure and HLA in healthy donors. TCRdb's table, derived via immunoSEQ multiplex PCR, lists solely in-frame clones and lacks some. Of 180,000 or so clones in the sample, 65% to 90% were seen once. The sample was PBMCs. These receptors all come from a woman aged 30 to 39 in good health and CMV-seronegative. CDR3s include the opening cysteine and the closing phenylalanine or tryptophan. The D gene is left open where the match is weak. Not all rows give a size; the values are once, few, many and, for expanded clones, a class.

TRBJ2-1	TRBD2	TRBV7-8	18	.	CASSLEGGGLAVYNEQFF	TGTGCCAGCAGCTTAGAAGGTGGGGGACTAGCGGTCTACAATGAGCAGTTCTTC
TRBJ2-7	.	TRBV28	12	.	CASIGTSSEQYF	TGTGCCAGCATAGGGACAAGTAGTGAGCAGTACTTC
TRBJ1-1	.	TRBV28	14	.	CASSLLGRNTEAFF	TGTGCCAGCAGTTTACTCGGGAGGAACACTGAAGCTTTCTTT
TRBJ2-2	.	TRBV15	17	.	CATSPLTSGDVTGELFF	TGTGCCACCAGCCCACTCACGTCAGGGGACGTCACCGGGGAGCTGTTTTTT
TRBJ2-1	TRBD2	TRBV25-1	17	.	CASSARLAGGPTGEQFF	TGTGCCAGCAGTGCACGACTAGCGGGAGGTCCCACGGGGGAGCAGTTCTTC
TRBJ1-1	.	TRBV13	17	.	CASRRKRAGTEGTEAFF	TGTGCCAGCCGCAGAAAGAGAGCAGGGACGGAGGGCACTGAAGCTTTCTTT
TRBJ2-5	.	TRBV18	18	.	CASSPLQRYPPPQETQYF	TGTGCCAGCTCACCACTCCAGCGGTACCCCCCCCCACAAGAGACCCAGTACTTC
TRBJ1-1	.	TRBV5-1	14	.	CASSRAGENTEAFF	TGCGCCAGCAGCAGGGCGGGGGAGAACACTGAAGCTTTCTTT
TRBJ1-6	.	TRBV19	12	.	CASSIRNSPLHF	TGTGCCAGTAGTATCCGGAATTCACCCCTCCACTTT
TRBJ1-1	.	TRBV5-1	13	.	CASSSQGNTEAFF	TGCGCCAGCAGCTCACAGGGGAACACTGAAGCTTTCTTT
TRBJ2-3	.	TRBV18	16	.	CASSPNPGVDGDTQYF	TGTGCCAGCTCACCAAATCCAGGGGTTGATGGGGATACGCAGTATTTT
TRBJ2-4	TRBD1	TRBV27	17	few	CASSPRQGWVAKNIQYF	TGTGCCAGCAGTCCAAGACAGGGGTGGGTAGCCAAAAACATTCAGTACTTC
TRBJ2-1	.	TRBV7-3	13	.	CASSERTVGEQFF	TGTGCCAGCAGCGAAAGGACTGTCGGAGAGCAGTTCTTC
TRBJ2-2	TRBD2	TRBV5-6	15	.	CASSSGLENTGELFF	TGTGCCAGCAGCTCGGGACTAGAGAACACCGGGGAGCTGTTTTTT
TRBJ2-7	TRBD2	TRBV7-9	15	.	CASSQLAGGPGEQYF	TGTGCCAGCAGCCAACTAGCGGGGGGGCCGGGGGAGCAGTACTTC
TRBJ1-4	.	TRBV2	14	.	CASSRGQPNEKLFF	TGTGCCAGCAGCCGAGGACAGCCTAATGAAAAACTGTTTTTT
TRBJ2-1	TRBD1	TRBV13	19	few	CASSLDPPLAGGADNEQFF	TGTGCCAGCAGCTTAGACCCCCCGCTGGCAGGGGGCGCAGACAATGAGCAGTTCTTC
TRBJ2-5	.	TRBV5-1	13	.	CASSLSIQETQYF	TGCGCCAGCAGCTTGAGCATCCAAGAGACCCAGTACTTC
TRBJ2-7	.	TRBV5-1	16	.	CASSLAATGTSDEQYF	TGCGCCAGCAGCTTGGCCGCTACAGGGACGTCCGACGAGCAGTACTTC
TRBJ1-1	TRBD1	TRBV19	16	.	CASSIGGQGFHTEAFF	TGTGCCAGTAGTATCGGGGGACAGGGTTTTCACACTGAAGCTTTCTTT
TRBJ2-2	TRBD2	TRBV6-5	15	.	CASSLAGGITGELFF	TGTGCCAGCAGTTTGGCGGGAGGGATCACCGGGGAGCTGTTTTTT
TRBJ1-1	TRBD1	TRBV5-6	14	.	CASRRGQRNTEAFF	TGTGCCAGCAGACGGGGACAGAGGAACACTGAAGCTTTCTTT
TRBJ1-5	.	TRBV5-6	16	.	CASSWGGRGMNQPQHF	TGTGCCAGCAGCTGGGGGGGGAGAGGGATGAATCAGCCCCAGCATTTT
TRBJ2-5	.	TRBV7-2	13	.	CASSRTAQETQYF	TGTGCCAGCAGCCGGACAGCCCAAGAGACCCAGTACTTC
TRBJ2-5	TRBD2	TRBV6-6	16	.	CASSYSRTSGKETQYF	TGTGCCAGCAGTTACTCACGGACTAGCGGGAAAGAGACCCAGTACTTC
TRBJ1-1	.	TRBV27	13	.	CASIKTGNTEAFF	TGTGCCAGCATAAAGACAGGGAACACTGAAGCTTTCTTT
TRBJ2-2	TRBD2	TRBV7-2	15	.	CASRGWEGIYGELFF	TGTGCCAGCCGTGGGTGGGAGGGAATTTACGGGGAGCTGTTTTTT
TRBJ2-1	TRBD2	TRBV29-1	13	.	CSVVPSGRHEQFF	TGCAGCGTTGTCCCTAGCGGGAGGCATGAGCAGTTCTTC
TRBJ2-7	.	TRBV7-9	14	.	CASSLGTLPYEQYF	TGTGCCAGCAGCCTAGGGACACTACCCTACGAGCAGTACTTC
TRBJ2-3	TRBD1	TRBV5-8	15	.	CASSWVRGRGDTQYF	TGTGCCAGCAGCTGGGTCAGGGGGCGCGGAGATACGCAGTATTTT
TRBJ2-3	.	TRBV29-1	16	once	CSVEDARRSSTDTQYF	TGCAGCGTTGAAGATGCCAGGCGATCTAGCACAGATACGCAGTATTTT
TRBJ1-5	.	TRBV28	15	.	CASNLRAYHNQPQHF	TGTGCCAGCAACCTCAGGGCTTACCACAATCAGCCCCAGCATTTT
TRBJ1-2	.	TRBV7-2	14	.	CASNPGGSSYGYTF	TGTGCCAGCAACCCGGGGGGGAGTAGCTATGGCTACACCTTC
TRBJ2-7	.	TRBV7-9	13	.	CASSLGGLYEQYF	TGTGCCAGCAGCTTAGGGGGCCTCTACGAGCAGTACTTC
TRBJ2-7	TRBD1	TRBV2	13	few	CASSLGQAEEQYF	TGTGCCAGCAGCTTGGGACAGGCAGAGGAGCAGTACTTC
TRBJ2-5	TRBD2	TRBV5-4	16	.	CASSWGLAGGGETQYF	TGTGCCAGCAGCTGGGGACTAGCGGGGGGTGGAGAGACCCAGTACTTC
TRBJ2-1	TRBD1	TRBV5-1	16	.	CASSLTAGGAYNEQFF	TGCGCCAGCAGCTTGACGGCAGGGGGCGCCTACAATGAGCAGTTCTTC
TRBJ2-2	.	TRBV15	15	.	CATSKGHTNTGELFF	TGTGCCACCAGCAAGGGACACACGAACACCGGGGAGCTGTTTTTT
TRBJ2-5	.	TRBV10-3	13	.	CAISEGGRETQYF	TGTGCCATCAGTGAGGGAGGTCGAGAGACCCAGTACTTC